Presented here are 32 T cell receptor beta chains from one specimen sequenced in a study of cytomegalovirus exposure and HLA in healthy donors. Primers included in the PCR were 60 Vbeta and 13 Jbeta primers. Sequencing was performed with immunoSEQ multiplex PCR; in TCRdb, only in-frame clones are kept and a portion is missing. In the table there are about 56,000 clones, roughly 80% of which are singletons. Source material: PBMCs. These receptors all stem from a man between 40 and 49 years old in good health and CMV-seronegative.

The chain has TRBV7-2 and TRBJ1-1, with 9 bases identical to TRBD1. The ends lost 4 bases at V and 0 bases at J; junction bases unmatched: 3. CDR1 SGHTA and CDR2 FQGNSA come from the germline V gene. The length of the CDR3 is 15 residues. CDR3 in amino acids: CASSSRTGVNTEAFF. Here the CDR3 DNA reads TGTGCCAGCAGCTCGAGGACAGGGGTGAACACTGAAGCTTTCTTT.

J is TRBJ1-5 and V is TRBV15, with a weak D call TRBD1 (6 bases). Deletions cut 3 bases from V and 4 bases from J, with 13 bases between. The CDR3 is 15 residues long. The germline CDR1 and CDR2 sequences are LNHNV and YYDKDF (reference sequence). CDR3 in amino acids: CATSRAGTKNQPQHF. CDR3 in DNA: TGTGCCACCAGCAGGGCCGGGACAAAGAATCAGCCCCAGCATTTT.

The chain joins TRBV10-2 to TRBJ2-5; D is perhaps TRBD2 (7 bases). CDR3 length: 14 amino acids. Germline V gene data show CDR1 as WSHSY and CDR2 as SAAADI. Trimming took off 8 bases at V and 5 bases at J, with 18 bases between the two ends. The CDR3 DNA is TGCGCCAGCGGGGGGGCTGTGTTAGGGGAGACCCAGTACTTC. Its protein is CASGGAVLGETQYF.

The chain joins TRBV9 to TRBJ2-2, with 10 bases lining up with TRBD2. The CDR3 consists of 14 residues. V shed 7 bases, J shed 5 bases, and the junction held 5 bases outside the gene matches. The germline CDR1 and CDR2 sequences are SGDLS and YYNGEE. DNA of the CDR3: TGTGCCAGCGCCGAGCGGGGGGGTACCGGGGAGCTGTTTTTT. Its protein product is CASAERGGTGELFF.

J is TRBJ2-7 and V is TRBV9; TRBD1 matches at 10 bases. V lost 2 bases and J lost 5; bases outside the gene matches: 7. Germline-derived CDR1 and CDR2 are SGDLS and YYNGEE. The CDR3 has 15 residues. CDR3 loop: CASSVRDRGFHEQYF. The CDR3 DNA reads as TGTGCCAGCAGCGTCCGGGACAGGGGATTCCACGAGCAGTACTTC.

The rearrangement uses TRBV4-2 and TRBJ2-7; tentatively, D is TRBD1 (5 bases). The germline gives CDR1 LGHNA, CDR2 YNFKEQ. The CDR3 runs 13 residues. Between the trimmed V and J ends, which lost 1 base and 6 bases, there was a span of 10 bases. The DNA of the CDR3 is TGTGCCAGCAGCCAAGGACAGTCCCTCGAGCAGTACTTC. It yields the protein CASSQGQSLEQYF.

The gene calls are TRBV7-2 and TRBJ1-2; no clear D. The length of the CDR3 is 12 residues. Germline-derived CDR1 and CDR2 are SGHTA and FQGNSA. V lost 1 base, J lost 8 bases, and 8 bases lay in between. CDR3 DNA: TGTGCCAGCAGCTTAGGTTCACGGGGCTACACCTTC. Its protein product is CASSLGSRGYTF.

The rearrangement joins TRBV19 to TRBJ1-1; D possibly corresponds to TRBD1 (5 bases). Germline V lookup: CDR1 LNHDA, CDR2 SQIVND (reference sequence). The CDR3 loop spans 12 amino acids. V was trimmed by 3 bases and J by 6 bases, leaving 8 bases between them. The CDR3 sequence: CASSIWGAEAFF. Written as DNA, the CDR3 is TGTGCCAGTAGTATTTGGGGCGCTGAAGCTTTCTTT.

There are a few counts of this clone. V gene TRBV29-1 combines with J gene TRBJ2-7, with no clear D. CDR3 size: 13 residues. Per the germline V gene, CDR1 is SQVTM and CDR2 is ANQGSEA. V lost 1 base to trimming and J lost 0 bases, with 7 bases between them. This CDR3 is CSVEGRNSYEQYF. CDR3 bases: TGCAGCGTTGAAGGCAGAAACTCCTACGAGCAGTACTTC.

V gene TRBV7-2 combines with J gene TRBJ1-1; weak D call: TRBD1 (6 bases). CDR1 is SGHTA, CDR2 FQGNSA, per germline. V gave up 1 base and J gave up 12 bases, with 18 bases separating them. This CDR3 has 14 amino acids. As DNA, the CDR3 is TGTGCCAGCAGCTTAGAACCTAGGGGGAGGGAGCCTTTCTTT. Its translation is CASSLEPRGREPFF.

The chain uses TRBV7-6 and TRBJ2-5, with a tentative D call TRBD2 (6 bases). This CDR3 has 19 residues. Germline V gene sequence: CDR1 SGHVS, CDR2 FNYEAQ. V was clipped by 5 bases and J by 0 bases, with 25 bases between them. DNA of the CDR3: TGTGCCAGCAGCCTGGGGGATAGCGGTGACTTTTGGTACCAAGAGACCCAGTACTTC. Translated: CASSLGDSGDFWYQETQYF.

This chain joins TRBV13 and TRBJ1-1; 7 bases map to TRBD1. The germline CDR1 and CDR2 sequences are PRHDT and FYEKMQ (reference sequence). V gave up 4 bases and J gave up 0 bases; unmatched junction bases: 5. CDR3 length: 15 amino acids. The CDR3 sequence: CASSSRQGVNTEAFF. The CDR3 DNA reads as TGTGCCAGCAGCTCTAGACAGGGAGTGAACACTGAAGCTTTCTTT.

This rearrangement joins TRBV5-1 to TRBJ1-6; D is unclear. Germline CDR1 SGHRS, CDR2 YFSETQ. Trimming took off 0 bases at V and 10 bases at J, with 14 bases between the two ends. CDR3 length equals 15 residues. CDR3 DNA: TGCGCCAGCAGCTTGGCCGGCGGGTCTGGATCACCCCTCCACTTT. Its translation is CASSLAGGSGSPLHF. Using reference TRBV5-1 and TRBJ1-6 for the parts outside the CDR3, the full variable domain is KAGVTQTPRYLIKTRGQQVTLSCSPISGHRSVSWYQQTPGQGLQFLFEYFSETQRNKGNFPGRFSGRQFSNSRSEMNVSTLELGDSALYLCASSLAGGSGSPLHFGNGTRLTVT.

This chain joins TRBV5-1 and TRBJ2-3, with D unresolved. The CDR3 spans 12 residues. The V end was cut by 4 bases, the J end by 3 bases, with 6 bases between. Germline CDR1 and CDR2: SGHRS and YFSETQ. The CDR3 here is CASSPNTDTQYF. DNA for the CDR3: TGCGCCAGCAGCCCAAATACAGATACGCAGTATTTT.

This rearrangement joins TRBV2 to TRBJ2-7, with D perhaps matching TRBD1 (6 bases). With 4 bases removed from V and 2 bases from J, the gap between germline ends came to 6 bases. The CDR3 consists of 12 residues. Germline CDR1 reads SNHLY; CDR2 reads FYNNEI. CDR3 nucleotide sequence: TGTGCCAGCAGTGGGACAGCCTACGAGCAGTACGTC. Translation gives CASSGTAYEQYV.

The CDR3 DNA reads as TGTGCCAGCAGTGGGACAGACTATGGCTACACCTTC. It translates to CASSGTDYGYTF. The J gene is TRBJ1-2, the V gene TRBV6-5; the match to TRBD1 covers 7 bases. The trim removed 5 bases at V and 3 bases at J, leaving 0 bases unmatched. Germline CDR1 is MNHEY and CDR2 is SVGAGI. The CDR3 has 12 residues.

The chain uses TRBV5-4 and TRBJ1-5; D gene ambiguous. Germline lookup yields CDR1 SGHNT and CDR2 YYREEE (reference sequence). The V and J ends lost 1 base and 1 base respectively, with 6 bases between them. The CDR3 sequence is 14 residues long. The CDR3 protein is CASSLRGSNQPQHF. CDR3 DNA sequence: TGTGCCAGCAGCTTGCGGGGAAGCAATCAGCCCCAGCATTTT.

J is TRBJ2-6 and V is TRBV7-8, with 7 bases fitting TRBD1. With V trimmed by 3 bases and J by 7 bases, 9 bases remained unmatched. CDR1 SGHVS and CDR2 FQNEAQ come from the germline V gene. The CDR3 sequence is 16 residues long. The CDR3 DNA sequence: TGTGCCAGCAGCTTCCACGGGACAGCGGAAGCCAACGTCCTGACTTTC. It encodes CASSFHGTAEANVLTF. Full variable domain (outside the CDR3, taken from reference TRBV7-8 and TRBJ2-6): GAGVSQSPRYKVAKRGQDVALRCDPISGHVSLFWYQQALGQGPEFLTYFQNEAQLDKSGLPSDRFFAERPEGSVSTLKIQRTQQEDSAVYLCASSFHGTAEANVLTFGAGSRLTVL.

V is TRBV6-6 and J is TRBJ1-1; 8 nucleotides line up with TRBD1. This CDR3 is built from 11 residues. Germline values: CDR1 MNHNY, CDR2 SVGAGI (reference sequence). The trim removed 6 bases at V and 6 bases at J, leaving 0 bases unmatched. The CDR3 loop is CASRGQAEAFF. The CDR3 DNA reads TGTGCCAGCAGGGGACAGGCTGAAGCTTTCTTT.

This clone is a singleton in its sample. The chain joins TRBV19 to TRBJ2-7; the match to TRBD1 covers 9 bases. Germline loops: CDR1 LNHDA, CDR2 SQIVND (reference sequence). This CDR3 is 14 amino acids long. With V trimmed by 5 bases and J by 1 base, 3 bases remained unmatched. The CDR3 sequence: CASSPGTGSYEQYF. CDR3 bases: TGTGCCAGTAGTCCCGGGACAGGGTCCTACGAGCAGTACTTC.

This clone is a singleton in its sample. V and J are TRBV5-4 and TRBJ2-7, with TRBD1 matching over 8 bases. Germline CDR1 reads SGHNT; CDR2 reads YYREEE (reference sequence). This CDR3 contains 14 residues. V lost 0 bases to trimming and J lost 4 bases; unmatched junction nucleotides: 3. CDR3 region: CASSLAGQVYEQYF. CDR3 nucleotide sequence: TGTGCCAGCAGCTTGGCGGGACAGGTATACGAGCAGTACTTC.

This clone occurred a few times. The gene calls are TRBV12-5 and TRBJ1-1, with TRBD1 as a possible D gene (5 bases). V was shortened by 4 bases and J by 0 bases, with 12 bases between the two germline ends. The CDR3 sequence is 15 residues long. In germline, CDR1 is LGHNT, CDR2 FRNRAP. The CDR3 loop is CASGYSPGMNTEAFF. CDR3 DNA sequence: TGTGCTAGTGGTTACTCCCCAGGGATGAACACTGAAGCTTTCTTT.

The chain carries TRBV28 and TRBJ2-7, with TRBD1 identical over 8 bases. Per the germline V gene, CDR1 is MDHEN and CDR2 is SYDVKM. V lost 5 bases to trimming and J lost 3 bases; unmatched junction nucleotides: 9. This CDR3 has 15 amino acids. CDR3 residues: CASSPTRTGFYEQYV. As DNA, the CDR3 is TGTGCCAGCAGTCCGACCCGGACAGGGTTCTACGAGCAGTACGTC.

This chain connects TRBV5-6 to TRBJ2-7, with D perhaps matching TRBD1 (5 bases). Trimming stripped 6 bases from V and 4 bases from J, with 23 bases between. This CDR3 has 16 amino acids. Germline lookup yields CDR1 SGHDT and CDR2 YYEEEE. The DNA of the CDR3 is TGTGCCAGCAACCCCAAGTATAGGGGCCGTTTATACGAGCAGTACTTC. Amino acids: CASNPKYRGRLYEQYF.

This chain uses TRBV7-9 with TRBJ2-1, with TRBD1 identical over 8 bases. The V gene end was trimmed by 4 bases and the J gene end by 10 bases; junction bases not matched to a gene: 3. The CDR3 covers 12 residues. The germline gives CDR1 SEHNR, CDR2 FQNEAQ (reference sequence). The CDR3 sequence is CASSSGGKEQFF. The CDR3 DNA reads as TGTGCCAGCAGCTCAGGGGGCAAGGAGCAGTTCTTC.

The CDR3 DNA reads TGCGCCAGCAGCGGGCCGGGACAGGGTAAAGAGACCCAGTACTTC. Residues: CASSGPGQGKETQYF. The chain has TRBV5-1 and TRBJ2-5, with 9 bases fitting TRBD1. The CDR3 covers 15 residues. V shed 4 bases, J shed 3 bases, and the junction held 7 bases outside the gene matches. CDR1 SGHRS and CDR2 YFSETQ come from the germline V gene.

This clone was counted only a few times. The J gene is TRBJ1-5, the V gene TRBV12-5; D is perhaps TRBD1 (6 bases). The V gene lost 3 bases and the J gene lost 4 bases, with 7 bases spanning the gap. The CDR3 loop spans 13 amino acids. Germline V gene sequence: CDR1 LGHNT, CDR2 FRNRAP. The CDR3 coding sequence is TGTGCTAGTGGTTTAACAGGGAATCAGCCCCAGCATTTT. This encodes CASGLTGNQPQHF.

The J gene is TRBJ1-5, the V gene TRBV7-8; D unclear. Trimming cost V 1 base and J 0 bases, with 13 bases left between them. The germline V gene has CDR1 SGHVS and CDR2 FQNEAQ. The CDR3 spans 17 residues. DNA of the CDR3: TGTGCCAGCAGCTTAGGAGGGTCAGTATATAGCAATCAGCCCCAGCATTTT. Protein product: CASSLGGSVYSNQPQHF.

CDR3 region: CSVGRGLGELFF. The CDR3 DNA reads TGCAGCGTTGGAAGGGGGCTGGGGGAGCTGTTTTTT. This chain links TRBV29-1 with TRBJ2-2; TRBD1 matches 7 bases. Germline-derived CDR1 and CDR2 are SQVTM and ANQGSEA. V lost 4 bases, J lost 8 bases, and 4 bases stayed unmatched. The length of the CDR3 is 12 residues.

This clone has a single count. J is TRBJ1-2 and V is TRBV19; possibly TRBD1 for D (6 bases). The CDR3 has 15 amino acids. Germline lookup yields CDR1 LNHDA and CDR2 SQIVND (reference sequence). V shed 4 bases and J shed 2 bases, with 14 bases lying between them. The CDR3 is CASSTWTEHNYGYTF. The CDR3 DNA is TGTGCCAGTAGTACGTGGACAGAGCACAACTATGGCTACACCTTC. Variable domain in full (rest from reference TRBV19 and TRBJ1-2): DGGITQSPKYLFRKEGQNVTLSCEQNLNHDAMYWYRQDPGQGLRLIYYSQIVNDFQKGDIAEGYSVSREKKESFPLTVTSAQKNPTAFYLCASSTWTEHNYGYTFGSGTRLTVV.

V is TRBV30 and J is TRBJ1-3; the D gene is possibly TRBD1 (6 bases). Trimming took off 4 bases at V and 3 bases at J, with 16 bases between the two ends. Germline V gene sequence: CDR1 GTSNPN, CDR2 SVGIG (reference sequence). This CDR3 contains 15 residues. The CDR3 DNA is TGTGCCTGGATCCCAGGGGCTCCTTATGGAAACACCATATATTTT. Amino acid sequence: CAWIPGAPYGNTIYF.

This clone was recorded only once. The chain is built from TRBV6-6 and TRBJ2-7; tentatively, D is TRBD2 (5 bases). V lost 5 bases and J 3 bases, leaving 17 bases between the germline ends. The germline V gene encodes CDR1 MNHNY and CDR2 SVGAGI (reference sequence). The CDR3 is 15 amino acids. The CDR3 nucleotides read TGTGCCAGCAGTACCCCAAACGGGAAGATCTACGAGCAGTACTTC. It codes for CASSTPNGKIYEQYF.